This TCR beta chain was documented in a study of blood T cell repertoires in COVID-19. The V and J ends lost 8 bases and 4 bases respectively, with 17 bases between them. In germline, CDR1 is MNHEY, CDR2 SMNVEV (reference sequence). The CDR3 has 15 residues. Data came from immunoSEQ multiplex PCR; TCRdb stores just in-frame clones and leaves some out. The sample gives around 250,000 clones, around 93% of which show up once; approximately 1.2% is in the top ten. Those who participated ranged in age from roughly 18 to 90 years and resided in under 25 US areas. This clone was seen a single time. The gene calls are TRBV27 and TRBJ2-2; a weak D match, TRBD1 (5 bases). Sequencing was carried out using PBMCs or T cells enriched from blood (not recorded which). The TCR comes from a human donor in a cohort exposed to, infected with or recovered from COVID-19 (not recorded which). The donor label of this sample is uncertain. The CDR3 region has the DNA TGTGCCAGCCGTTCAGGGCAGGACGGCACCGGGGAGCTGTTTTTT. It specifies CASRSGQDGTGELFF.